The 25 T cell receptor beta chains below were found in one sample sequenced in a study of OX40 agonist ivuxolimab in advanced cancers. Here immunoSEQ multiplex PCR was the method, and the copy in TCRdb shows in-frame clones only, minus some. The table lists about 50,000 clones, roughly three quarters of them singletons. The material sequenced was CD4+ or CD8+ T cells sorted from blood, taken in a trial of the OX40 agonist ivuxolimab. The source of these receptors is an adult with an advanced solid tumor such as melanoma, head and neck, liver or kidney cancer.

This chain connects TRBV4-3 to TRBJ1-5; 7 bases are a match to TRBD1. The CDR3 is 15 residues long. Germline V gives CDR1 LGHNA, CDR2 YSLEER. Unmatched junction bases numbered 3, after V lost 0 bases and J lost 4 bases. CDR3 residues: CASSQDAQGNQPQHF. The CDR3 nucleotides read TGCGCCAGCAGCCAAGATGCACAGGGGAATCAGCCCCAGCATTTT.

This clone has a handful of counts. The chain combines TRBV7-2 with TRBJ2-2, with 9 bases lining up with TRBD1. Trimming removed 7 bases from V and 4 bases from J; junction bases left unmatched: 7. This CDR3 spans 15 amino acids. Germline values: CDR1 SGHTA, CDR2 FQGNSA. In DNA, the CDR3 is TGTGCCAGCATCCAGGGGACAGGGATCACCGGGGAGCTGTTTTTT. This sequence encodes CASIQGTGITGELFF.

The V gene is TRBV18, the J gene TRBJ1-1, with D perhaps matching TRBD1 (5 bases). This CDR3 has 15 residues. Trimming shortened V by 3 bases and J by 1 base, and 12 bases separated the two germline ends. CDR1 is KGHSH and CDR2 is LQKENI in the germline V gene. The CDR3: CASSPLGVSNTEAFF. The CDR3, as DNA: TGTGCCAGCTCACCGTTGGGGGTTTCGAACACTGAAGCTTTCTTT.

The gene calls are TRBV7-8 and TRBJ1-2; D call uncertain. Trimming shortened V by 1 base and J by 7 bases, and 16 bases separated the two germline ends. The germline gives CDR1 SGHVS, CDR2 FQNEAQ. CDR3 length: 15 amino acids. CDR3 sequence (DNA): TGTGCCAGCAGCTTAGATGGCGCCCTTTCGGGTGGCTACACCTTC. Translated, it gives CASSLDGALSGGYTF.

The V and J genes are TRBV5-6 and TRBJ2-3; 9 bases line up with TRBD1. Germline V gene lookup returns CDR1 SGHDT and CDR2 YYEEEE. J was trimmed by 1 base and V by 3 bases; bases with no gene match: 3. The CDR3 loop spans 15 amino acids. The CDR3, as DNA: TGTGCCAGCAGCTATTGGACAGGGGGCACAGATACGCAGTATTTT. Translated: CASSYWTGGTDTQYF. Together with reference TRBV5-6 and TRBJ2-3, the CDR3 gives the full variable domain: DAGVTQSPTHLIKTRGQQVTLRCSPKSGHDTVSWYQQALGQGPQFIFQYYEEEERQRGNFPDRFSGHQFPNYSSELNVNALLLGDSALYLCASSYWTGGTDTQYFGPGTRLTVL.

This rearrangement joins TRBV14 to TRBJ2-3; D ambiguous. Trimming pared 3 bases from V and 4 bases from J, leaving 8 bases between. Germline V lookup: CDR1 SGHDN, CDR2 FVKESK. This CDR3 contains 13 residues. The CDR3 sequence is CASSHRQADTQYF. In DNA, the CDR3 is TGTGCCAGCAGCCATAGACAAGCAGATACGCAGTATTTT.

This chain uses TRBV7-2 with TRBJ1-1; weak D call: TRBD1 (6 bases). There are 11 residues in the CDR3. CDR1 is SGHTA and CDR2 is FQGNSA in the germline V gene. V was clipped by 5 bases and J by 12 bases, with 13 bases between them. CDR3 region: CASSPRQGTFF. As DNA, the CDR3 is TGTGCCAGCAGCCCTCGGCAGGGGACTTTCTTT.

This chain connects TRBV10-1 to TRBJ1-2; perhaps TRBD1 as D (6 bases). The V gene lost 4 bases and the J gene lost 4 bases, with 10 bases spanning the gap. CDR1 is WNHNN and CDR2 is SYGVQD in the germline V gene (reference sequence). The CDR3 runs 13 residues. The CDR3 sequence: CASSADRAYGYTF. The CDR3 nucleotides read TGCGCCAGCAGTGCGGACAGAGCCTATGGCTACACCTTC.

This rearrangement joins TRBV2 to TRBJ2-7, with D perhaps TRBD2 (5 bases). The CDR3 is 12 amino acids. V dropped 7 bases and J dropped 5 bases, with 12 bases sitting between them. From germline, CDR1 is SNHLY and CDR2 FYNNEI. CDR3 sequence reads: CASKPEGHEQYF. The CDR3, as DNA: TGTGCCAGCAAACCCGAGGGCCACGAGCAGTACTTC.

The chain carries TRBV9 and TRBJ1-1, with D uncertain. The CDR3 runs 13 residues. CDR1 is SGDLS and CDR2 is YYNGEE in the germline V gene. The germline V and J ends were trimmed by 1 base and 1 base, with 5 bases remaining between them. The CDR3 protein is CASSVRANTEAFF. Here the CDR3 DNA reads TGTGCCAGCAGCGTAAGGGCGAACACTGAAGCTTTCTTT.

This chain links TRBV5-1 with TRBJ2-1; D gene uncertain. Deletions cut 2 bases from V and 7 bases from J, with 7 bases between. Germline CDR1 SGHRS, CDR2 YFSETQ. This CDR3 region has 12 residues. CDR3 bases: TGCGCCAGCAGCTTTAGCCGAAATGAGCAGTTCTTC. This translates into CASSFSRNEQFF.

This clone has at least ten counts. Other DNA sequences in the same sample also yield this CDR3. The chain combines TRBV9 with TRBJ1-2; D may be TRBD1 (5 bases). Deletions cut 0 bases from V and 2 bases from J, with 11 bases between. This CDR3 spans 15 amino acids. Germline lookup yields CDR1 SGDLS and CDR2 YYNGEE. The CDR3 nucleotides are TGTGCCAGCAGCGTAGCCGGACACCCGAACTATGGCTACACCTTC. It specifies CASSVAGHPNYGYTF. Using reference TRBV9 and TRBJ1-2 for the parts outside the CDR3, the full variable domain is DSGVTQTPKHLITATGQRVTLRCSPRSGDLSVYWYQQSLDQGLQFLIQYYNGEERAKGNILERFSAQQFPDLHSELNLSSLELGDSALYFCASSVAGHPNYGYTFGSGTRLTVV.

This sequence joins TRBV14 and TRBJ1-2; no firm D call. CDR1 and CDR2 (germline): SGHDN, FVKESK. The V end lost 4 bases, the J end lost 7 bases, and 10 bases lay between the germline ends. The length of the CDR3 is 12 residues. CDR3 sequence (DNA): TGTGCCAGCAGCCCGTTAGGGAGTGGCTACACCTTC. This translates into CASSPLGSGYTF.

The rearrangement joins TRBV10-3 to TRBJ1-4; D unclear. The V gene lost 6 bases and the J gene lost 9 bases, with 14 bases spanning the gap. The CDR3 is made up of 13 amino acids. CDR1 ENHRY and CDR2 SYGVKD come from the germline V gene. CDR3 DNA: TGTGCCATCAGCCCGGGCCTAGGCCAAAAACTGTTTTTT. This sequence encodes CAISPGLGQKLFF.

J is TRBJ2-2 and V is TRBV4-3, with D possibly TRBD1 on 5 matching bases. CDR1 and CDR2 from the germline V gene are LGHNA and YSLEER. Trimming cost V 0 bases and J 2 bases, with 13 bases left between them. CDR3 size: 17 residues. CDR3 in DNA: TGCGCCAGCAGCCAAGATCCGGCAGGGTCCAACACCGGGGAGCTGTTTTTT. Translation gives CASSQDPAGSNTGELFF.

V and J are TRBV9 and TRBJ1-5, with D perhaps matching TRBD1 (6 bases). In germline, CDR1 is SGDLS, CDR2 YYNGEE. The CDR3 contains 15 residues. Between the trimmed V and J ends, which lost 0 bases and 4 bases, there was a span of 11 bases. The CDR3: CASSVGGTNNQPQHF. The CDR3 DNA sequence: TGTGCCAGCAGCGTAGGGGGGACAAATAATCAGCCCCAGCATTTT.

This clone was observed a few times. The gene calls are TRBV4-2 and TRBJ1-2, with D perhaps TRBD1 (5 bases). Trimming removed 5 bases at V and 2 bases at J, with 12 bases between. Germline V CDR1 and CDR2: LGHNA, YNFKEQ. This CDR3 spans 14 amino acids. CDR3 amino acids: CASSSRGGNYGYTF. For the CDR3, the DNA is TGTGCCAGCAGCTCACGCGGGGGGAACTATGGCTACACCTTC.

This chain links TRBV7-9 with TRBJ1-4, with TRBD1 matching over 8 bases. The CDR3 has 17 amino acids. J gave up 1 base and V 5 bases, and 9 bases lay outside the gene matches. Germline V gene lookup returns CDR1 SEHNR and CDR2 FQNEAQ (reference sequence). Here the CDR3 reads CASSQRGQGGTNEKLFF. The CDR3 DNA is TGTGCCAGCAGCCAGAGAGGACAGGGAGGAACTAATGAAAAACTGTTTTTT.

The chain combines TRBV11-1 with TRBJ2-7; D is ambiguous. The CDR3 consists of 14 residues. V lost 7 bases and J lost 0, with 13 bases in between. Germline CDR1 SGHAT, CDR2 FQDESV (reference sequence). The CDR3 sequence is CASNRRGNSYEQYF. The CDR3 DNA reads TGTGCCAGCAACCGGCGAGGCAACTCCTACGAGCAGTACTTC.

The gene calls are TRBV10-2 and TRBJ1-3; D is unclear. Per germline, CDR1 WSHSY and CDR2 SAAADI. The CDR3 is 18 amino acids. The V and J ends lost 2 bases and 2 bases respectively, with 19 bases between them. The CDR3 coding sequence is TGCGCCAGCAGTGAGCCAGGCGACTGGGAGCGCGCTGGAAACACCATATATTTT. Its translation is CASSEPGDWERAGNTIYF.

This chain links TRBV6-5 with TRBJ2-1; D gene unclear. Germline CDR1 is MNHEY and CDR2 is SVGAGI. Trimming removed 6 bases at V and 5 bases at J, with 11 bases between. The CDR3 is made up of 13 amino acids. For the CDR3, the DNA is TGTGCCAGCAGCCCTCTGGCGAACAATGAGCAGTTCTTC. Protein product: CASSPLANNEQFF.

The CDR3 protein is CATSRDQRRIRSNEQFF. CDR3 nucleotides: TGTGCCACCAGCAGAGATCAAAGACGGATCAGGAGCAATGAGCAGTTCTTC. This rearrangement joins TRBV15 to TRBJ2-1; D ambiguous. V dropped 0 bases and J dropped 6 bases, with 18 bases sitting between them. Germline-derived CDR1 and CDR2 are LNHNV and YYDKDF (reference sequence). The CDR3 totals 17 residues.

The rearrangement links TRBV27 to TRBJ2-7; D call uncertain. Germline values: CDR1 MNHEY, CDR2 SMNVEV (reference sequence). V shed 4 bases and J shed 3 bases, with 7 bases lying between them. The CDR3 is made up of 12 amino acids. As DNA, the CDR3 is TGTGCCAGCAGTTCCCTCCTCTACGAGCAGTACTTC. Protein: CASSSLLYEQYF.

The chain combines TRBV14 with TRBJ1-1, with 8 nucleotides matching TRBD1. V dropped 4 bases and J dropped 5; count of bases not matched to a gene: 6. The CDR3 runs 14 residues. Germline CDR1 is SGHDN and CDR2 is FVKESK. CDR3 sequence reads: CASSLTGGWTEAFF. Written as DNA, the CDR3 is TGTGCCAGCAGCCTCACAGGGGGATGGACTGAAGCTTTCTTT.

V gene TRBV29-1 combines with J gene TRBJ1-1; D is uncertain. This CDR3 spans 12 amino acids. Per the germline V gene, CDR1 is SQVTM and CDR2 is ANQGSEA. Trimming took off 3 bases at V and 7 bases at J, with 12 bases between the two ends. The CDR3: CSVDRGRDEAFF. DNA of the CDR3: TGCAGCGTTGATCGTGGGAGGGATGAAGCTTTCTTT.